Listed below are T cell receptor beta chains from one sample, sequenced in a study of blood T cells in healthy people across ages. TCRdb reanalysed the 5' RACE reads using MiXCR and keeps one entry per CDR3 protein. The sample carries about 1.6 million distinct CDR3 sequences, roughly 32% recorded once. Material for sequencing was blood. Receptors were obtained from a woman aged 30 to 39 in good health. The conserved cysteine and the conserved F or W are not part of the CDR3 here.

j_call cdr3_length v_call cdr3_aa
TRBJ2-3 13 TRBV20-1 SAREAALSVDTQY
TRBJ1-4 13 TRBV3-1 ASSHINGVNEKLF
TRBJ2-3 15 TRBV7-2 ASSLVASGRGPDTQY
TRBJ1-1 12 TRBV10-3 AINSDRGGTEAF
TRBJ2-3 11 TRBV6-6 ASSYLETDTQY
TRBJ2-5 16 TRBV11-2 ASSLATRAVSTQETQY
TRBJ2-1 10 TRBV12-3/TRBV12-4 ASSSLGDEQF
TRBJ2-7 14 TRBV12-3/TRBV12-4 ASSFGVGDAYYEQY
TRBJ1-3 10 TRBV20-1 SAPGPWGTIY
TRBJ1-3 12 TRBV5-1 ASSLPSRENTIY
TRBJ2-1 13 TRBV12-3/TRBV12-4 ASSSQGAGVNEQF
TRBJ2-1 10 TRBV12-3/TRBV12-4 ASSFRGFEQF
TRBJ2-5 14 TRBV7-9 ASSLVRQPLRPEQY
TRBJ2-1 13 TRBV7-2 ASSLGGTSYNEQF
TRBJ1-2 12 TRBV4-1 ASSQPGGARSYT
TRBJ1-2 14 TRBV4-1 ASSQDWMGSTYGYT
TRBJ1-1 12 TRBV10-2 ASIMTGMNTEAF
TRBJ2-7 13 TRBV5-5 ASSLDRAALYEQY
TRBJ2-1 12 TRBV28 ASSSPTRRVEQF
TRBJ1-3 10 TRBV4-1 ASSPAGATIY
TRBJ1-1 14 TRBV9 ASSVGQGTGNTEAF
TRBJ2-3 9 TRBV25-1 ASTSADTQY